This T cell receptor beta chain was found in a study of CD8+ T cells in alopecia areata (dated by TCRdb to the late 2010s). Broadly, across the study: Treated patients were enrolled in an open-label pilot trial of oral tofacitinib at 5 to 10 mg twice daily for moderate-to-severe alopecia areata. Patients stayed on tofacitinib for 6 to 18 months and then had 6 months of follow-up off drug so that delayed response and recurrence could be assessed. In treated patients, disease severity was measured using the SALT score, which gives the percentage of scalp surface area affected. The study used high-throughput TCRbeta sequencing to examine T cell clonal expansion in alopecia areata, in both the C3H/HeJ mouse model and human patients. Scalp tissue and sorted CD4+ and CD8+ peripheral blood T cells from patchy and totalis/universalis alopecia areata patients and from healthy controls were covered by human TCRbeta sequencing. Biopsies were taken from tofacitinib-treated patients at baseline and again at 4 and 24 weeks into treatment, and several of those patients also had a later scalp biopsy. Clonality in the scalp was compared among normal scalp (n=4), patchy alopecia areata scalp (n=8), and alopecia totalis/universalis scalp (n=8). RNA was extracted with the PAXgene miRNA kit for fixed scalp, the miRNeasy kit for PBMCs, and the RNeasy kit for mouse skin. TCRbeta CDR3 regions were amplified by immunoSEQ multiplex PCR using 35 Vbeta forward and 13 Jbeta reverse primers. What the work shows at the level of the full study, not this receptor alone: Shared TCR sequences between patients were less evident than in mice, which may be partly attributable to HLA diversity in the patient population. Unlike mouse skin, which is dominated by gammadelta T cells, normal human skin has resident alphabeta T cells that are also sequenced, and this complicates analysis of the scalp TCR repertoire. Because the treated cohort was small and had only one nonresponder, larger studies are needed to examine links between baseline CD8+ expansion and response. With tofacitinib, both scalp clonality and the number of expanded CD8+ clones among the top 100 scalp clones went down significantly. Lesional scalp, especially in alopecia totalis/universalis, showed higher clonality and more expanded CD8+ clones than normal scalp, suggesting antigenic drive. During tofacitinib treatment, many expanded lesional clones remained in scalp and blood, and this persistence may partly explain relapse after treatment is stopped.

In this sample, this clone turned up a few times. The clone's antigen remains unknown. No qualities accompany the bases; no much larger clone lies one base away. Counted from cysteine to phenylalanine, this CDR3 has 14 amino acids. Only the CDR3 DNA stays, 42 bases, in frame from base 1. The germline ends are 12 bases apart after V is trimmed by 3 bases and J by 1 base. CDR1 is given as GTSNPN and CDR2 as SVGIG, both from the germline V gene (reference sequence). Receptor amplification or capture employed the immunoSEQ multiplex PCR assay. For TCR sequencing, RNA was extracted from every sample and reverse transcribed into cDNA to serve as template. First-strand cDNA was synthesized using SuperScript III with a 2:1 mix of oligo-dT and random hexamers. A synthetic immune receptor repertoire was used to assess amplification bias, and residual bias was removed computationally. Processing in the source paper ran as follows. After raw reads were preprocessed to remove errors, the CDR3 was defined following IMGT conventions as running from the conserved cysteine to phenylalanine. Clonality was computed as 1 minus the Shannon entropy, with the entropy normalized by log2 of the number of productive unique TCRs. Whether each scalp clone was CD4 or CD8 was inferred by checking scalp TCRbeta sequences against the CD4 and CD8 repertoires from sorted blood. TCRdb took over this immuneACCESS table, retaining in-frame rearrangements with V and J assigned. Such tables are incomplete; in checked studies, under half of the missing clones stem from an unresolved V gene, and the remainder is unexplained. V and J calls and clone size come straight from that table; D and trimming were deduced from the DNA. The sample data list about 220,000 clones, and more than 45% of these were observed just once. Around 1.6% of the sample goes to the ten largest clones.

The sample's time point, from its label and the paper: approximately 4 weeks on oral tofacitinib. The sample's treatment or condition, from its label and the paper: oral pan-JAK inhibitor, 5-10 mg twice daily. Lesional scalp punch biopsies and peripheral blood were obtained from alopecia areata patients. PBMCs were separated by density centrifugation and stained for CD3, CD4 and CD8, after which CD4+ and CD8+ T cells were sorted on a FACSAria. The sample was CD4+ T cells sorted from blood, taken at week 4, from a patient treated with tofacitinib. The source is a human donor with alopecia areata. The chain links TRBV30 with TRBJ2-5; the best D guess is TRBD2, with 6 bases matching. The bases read TGTGCCTGGAGGGGCGGGGATACCCAAGAGACCCAGTACTTC. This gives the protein CAWRGGDTQETQYF.